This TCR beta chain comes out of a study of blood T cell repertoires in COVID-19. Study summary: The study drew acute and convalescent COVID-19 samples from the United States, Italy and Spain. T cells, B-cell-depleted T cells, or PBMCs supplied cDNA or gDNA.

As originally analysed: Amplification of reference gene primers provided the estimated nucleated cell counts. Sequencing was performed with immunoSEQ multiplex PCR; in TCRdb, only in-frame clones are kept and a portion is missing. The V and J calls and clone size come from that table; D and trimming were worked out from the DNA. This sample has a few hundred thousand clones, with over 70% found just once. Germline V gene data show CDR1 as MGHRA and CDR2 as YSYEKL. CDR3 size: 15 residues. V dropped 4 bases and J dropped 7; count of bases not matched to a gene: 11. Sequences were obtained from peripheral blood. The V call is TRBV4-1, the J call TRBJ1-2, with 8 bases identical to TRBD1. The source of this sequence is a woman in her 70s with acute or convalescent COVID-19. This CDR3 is CASSPRTGRRGGYTF. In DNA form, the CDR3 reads TGCGCCAGCAGCCCTAGGACAGGGAGGAGGGGTGGCTACACCTTC.